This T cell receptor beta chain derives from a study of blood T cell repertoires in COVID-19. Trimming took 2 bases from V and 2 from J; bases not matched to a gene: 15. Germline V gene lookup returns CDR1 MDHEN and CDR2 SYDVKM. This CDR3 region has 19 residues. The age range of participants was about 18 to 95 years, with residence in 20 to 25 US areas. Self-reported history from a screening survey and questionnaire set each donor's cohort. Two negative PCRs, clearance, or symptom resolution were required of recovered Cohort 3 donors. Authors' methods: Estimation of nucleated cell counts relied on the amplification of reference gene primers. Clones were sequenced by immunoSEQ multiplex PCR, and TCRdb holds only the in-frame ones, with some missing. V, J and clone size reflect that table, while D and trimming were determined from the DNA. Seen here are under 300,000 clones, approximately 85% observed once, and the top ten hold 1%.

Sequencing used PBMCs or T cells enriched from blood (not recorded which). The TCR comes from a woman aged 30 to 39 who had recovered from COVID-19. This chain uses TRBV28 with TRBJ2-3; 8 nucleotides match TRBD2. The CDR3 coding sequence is TGTGCCAGCAGTTTAAGGGTAGCGGGACTTACTTCCCCCACAGATACGCAGTATTTT. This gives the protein CASSLRVAGLTSPTDTQYF.